What follows is one T cell receptor (beta chain) and its context. This entry comes from a study of human T cells and chemical hapten exposure. The CDR3 runs to 14 residues. Deletions cut 2 bases from V and 3 bases from J, with 10 bases between. Germline CDR1 SEHNR, CDR2 FQNEAQ (reference sequence). Treatment given: therapeutic diphenylcyclopropenone sensitization with weekly scalp DPC. Whole blood, unfractionated, served as the material for total RNA extraction. As the library was built, unique molecular identifiers were attached to individual cDNA molecules. TCRdb re-called the reads with MiXCR, one entry per CDR3 protein. This sample yields fewer than 5,000 distinct CDR3 sequences, of which 45% to 50% are seen a single time; approximately 3.5% belongs to the top ten.

V and J are TRBV7-9 and TRBJ2-5; no reliable D call. Sequencing used whole blood, obtained before DPC sensitization or 2, 6, or about 24 weeks after (not recorded which). The source of this sequence is an adult with alopecia areata. Some clones in this sample may be carry-over from other donors' samples. This table probably holds off-target reads from a library built for another chain. The CDR3 nucleotides are TGTGCCAGCAGCTTAAAAGGGATCGAAGAGACCCAGTACTTC. This translates into CASSLKGIEETQYF.